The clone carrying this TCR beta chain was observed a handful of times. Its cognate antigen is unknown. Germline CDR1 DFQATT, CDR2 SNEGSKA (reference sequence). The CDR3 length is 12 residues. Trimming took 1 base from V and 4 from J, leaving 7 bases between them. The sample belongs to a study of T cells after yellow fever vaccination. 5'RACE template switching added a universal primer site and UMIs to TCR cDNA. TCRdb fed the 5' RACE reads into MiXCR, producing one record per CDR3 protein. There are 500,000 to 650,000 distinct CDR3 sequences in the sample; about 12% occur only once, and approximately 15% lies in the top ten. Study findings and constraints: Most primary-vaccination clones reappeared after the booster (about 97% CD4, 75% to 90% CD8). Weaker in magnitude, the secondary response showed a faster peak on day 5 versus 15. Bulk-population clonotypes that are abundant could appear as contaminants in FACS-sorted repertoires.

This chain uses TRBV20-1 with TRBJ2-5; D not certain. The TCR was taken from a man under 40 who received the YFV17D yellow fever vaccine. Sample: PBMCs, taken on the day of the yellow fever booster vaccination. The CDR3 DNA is TGCAGTGCTAGAGGTTCTGGAGAGACCCAGTACTTC. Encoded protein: CSARGSGETQYF.